The entry below describes one TCR beta chain. The investigators split CD4+ cells into a CD45RA+ naive subset and a CD45RA-negative memory subset. Clones were read by immunoSEQ multiplex PCR, and TCRdb kept only the in-frame ones, dropping some. This sample has around 340,000 clones, with 73% found just once. This entry comes from a study of shared clonotypes between healthy human individuals. This CDR3 spans 15 amino acids. The specimen sequenced was memory CD4+ T cells sorted from blood. Subset described: CD45RA-negative fraction. The chain combines TRBV21-1 with TRBJ2-7; TRBD1, the table's D call, was not compared with the DNA. TRBV21-1 is a known pseudogene. This TCR was recovered from a man aged 30-40 years in good health. CDR3 sequence reads: CASPQGGVWTYEQYF. The DNA of the CDR3 is TGTGCCAGCCCCCAGGGTGGCGTGTGGACCTACGAGCAGTACTTC.